The clone carrying this T cell receptor (beta chain) came up once. Unique molecular identifiers were in the cDNA, with template-switch universal primer binding. One entry per CDR3 protein, called by TCRdb with MiXCR from the 5' RACE reads. The table includes under 1 million distinct CDR3 sequences, 12% detected once. The data stem from a study of identical twins. V lost 2 bases and J lost 0, with 14 bases in between. The CDR3 covers 17 residues. Looked up from germline, CDR1 is SNHLY and CDR2 is FYNNEI. These sequences were also reported in another study, on yellow fever vaccine responses in identical twins.

Sequencing was done on a sample of PBMCs. This chain connects TRBV2 to TRBJ2-4; D not resolved. The origin of this receptor is a woman between 18 and 30 years old in good health. The CDR3 spells CASSEIGTSLAKNIQYF. The CDR3 coding sequence is TGTGCCAGCAGTGAAATTGGTACATCTTTAGCCAAAAACATTCAGTACTTC.